Following are 28 T cell receptor beta chains from one sample sequenced in a study of blood T cell repertoires in COVID-19. Libraries were prepared by immunoSEQ multiplex PCR; TCRdb keeps only in-frame clonotypes and omits some of them. The data show over 50,000 clones, about nine tenths seen once. The specimen was peripheral blood. The receptors come from a man aged 45-65 years with active COVID-19.

The CDR3 region is CASSSGSARLAGGRDEQFF. The CDR3 DNA reads TGTGCCAGCAGCTCCGGGTCTGCCCGACTAGCGGGGGGGCGGGATGAGCAGTTCTTC. The V gene is TRBV7-2, the J gene TRBJ2-1; 14 positions agree with TRBD2. The CDR3 totals 19 residues. With 4 bases clipped from V and 8 bases from J, the junction kept 16 bases outside the gene matches. The germline gives CDR1 SGHTA, CDR2 FQGNSA.

The chain recombines TRBV2 with TRBJ2-3, with 8 positions matching TRBD1. Germline CDR1 reads SNHLY; CDR2 reads FYNNEI. J gave up 2 bases and V 5 bases, and 3 bases lay outside the gene matches. The CDR3 contains 14 residues. CDR3 sequence reads: CASSPGQVTDTQYF. DNA for the CDR3: TGTGCCAGCAGTCCGGGACAGGTCACAGATACGCAGTATTTT.

In DNA, the CDR3 is TGTGCCTGGAGGGGGACAGCCACCGGCGGGGAGCTGTTTTTT. Protein: CAWRGTATGGELFF. This chain uses TRBV30 with TRBJ2-2; 7 bases map to TRBD1. Losses at the gene ends were 3 bases for V and 7 bases for J; bases not matched to a gene: 8. The germline CDR1 and CDR2 sequences are GTSNPN and SVGIG (reference sequence). This CDR3 region has 14 residues.

This clone was counted a single time. Other DNA variants within this sample encode the same CDR3. V gene TRBV7-8 combines with J gene TRBJ2-3; D unclear. Germline CDR1 SGHVS, CDR2 FQNEAQ. The CDR3 contains 11 residues. Deletions cut 5 bases from V and 4 bases from J, with 4 bases between. CDR3 bases: TGTGCCAGCAGCCCTGCAGATACGCAGTATTTT. This encodes CASSPADTQYF.

The DNA for the CDR3 is TGTGCCACCGGGAGCTTGGGGGGGGGCCCCACAGATACGCAGTATTTT. Residues: CATGSLGGGPTDTQYF. The chain uses TRBV5-4 and TRBJ2-3, with D perhaps TRBD2 (7 bases). CDR3 length equals 16 residues. CDR1 SGHNT and CDR2 YYREEE come from the germline V gene (reference sequence). Trimming shortened V by 9 bases and J by 2 bases, and 22 bases separated the two germline ends.

This chain joins TRBV4-1 and TRBJ2-1; 12 bases agree with TRBD2. V was pared by 0 bases and J by 6 bases, with 9 bases of the junction left unmatched. Germline values: CDR1 MGHRA, CDR2 YSYEKL. This CDR3 has 18 amino acids. CDR3 sequence (DNA): TGCGCCAGCAGCCAAGATATTAAACTAGCGGGAGGCACCAATGAGCAGTTCTTC. Protein sequence: CASSQDIKLAGGTNEQFF.

This chain links TRBV4-3 with TRBJ2-2; D unresolved. V was clipped by 1 base and J by 5 bases, with 11 bases between them. In germline, CDR1 is LGHNA, CDR2 YSLEER. The CDR3 is 15 amino acids. The CDR3 region has the DNA TGCGCCAGCAGCCAAGCTGGTTCCGGGACCGGGGAGCTGTTTTTT. It translates to CASSQAGSGTGELFF.

The chain is built from TRBV4-2 and TRBJ2-1; weak D call: TRBD2 (5 bases). V lost 0 bases and J 1 base, leaving 10 bases between the germline ends. The germline V gene has CDR1 LGHNA and CDR2 YNFKEQ. CDR3 length equals 16 residues. CDR3 DNA sequence: TGTGCCAGCAGCCAAGAAAGCGGCGGGTCCTACAATGAGCAGTTCTTC. This sequence encodes CASSQESGGSYNEQFF.

The chain carries TRBV19 and TRBJ1-2, with 11 bases lining up with TRBD1. The CDR3 has 14 amino acids. Germline assignment: CDR1 LNHDA and CDR2 SQIVND (reference sequence). V was pared by 6 bases and J by 2 bases, with 2 bases of the junction left unmatched. CDR3 coding DNA: TGTGCCAGTAGGAGGACAGGGGGCAACTATGGCTACACCTTC. Residues: CASRRTGGNYGYTF.

The V and J genes are TRBV7-2 and TRBJ2-3; TRBD1 agrees at 7 bases. From germline, CDR1 is SGHTA and CDR2 FQGNSA. V was pared by 5 bases and J by 3 bases, with 5 bases of the junction left unmatched. The CDR3 runs to 14 residues. The CDR3 loop is CASSKRQGTDTQYF. The CDR3 DNA reads TGTGCCAGCAGCAAGAGACAGGGAACAGATACGCAGTATTTT.

The CDR3 DNA reads as TGTGCCACCAGCAGGCAACCTTCGAAAACGGGGGGCCTCACCGGGGAGCTGTTTTTT. The encoded protein is CATSRQPSKTGGLTGELFF. The V call is TRBV15, the J call TRBJ2-2, with D perhaps matching TRBD2 (7 bases). The germline V gene has CDR1 LNHNV and CDR2 YYDKDF (reference sequence). This CDR3 has 19 amino acids. The V and J ends lost 3 bases and 4 bases respectively, with 24 bases between them. Using reference TRBV15 and TRBJ2-2 for the parts outside the CDR3, the full variable domain is DAMVIQNPRYQVTQFGKPVTLSCSQTLNHNVMYWYQQKSSQAPKLLFHYYDKDFNNEADTPDNFQSRRPNTSFCFLDIRSPGLGDTAMYLCATSRQPSKTGGLTGELFFGEGSRLTVL.

This CDR3 reads CASSHDSREDEQYF. The CDR3 nucleotides read TGTGCCAGCAGCCATGACTCCAGAGAAGACGAGCAGTACTTC. This chain links TRBV7-9 with TRBJ2-7; D is undetermined. V dropped 5 bases and J dropped 5 bases, with 16 bases sitting between them. This CDR3 has 14 amino acids. The germline V gene encodes CDR1 SEHNR and CDR2 FQNEAQ (reference sequence).

The rearrangement joins TRBV4-3 to TRBJ1-2, with TRBD1 matching 9 bases. J lost 7 bases, V lost 1 base, and 13 bases had no gene match. The V gene's germline CDR1 is LGHNA and CDR2 YSLEER. The CDR3 runs to 17 residues. In nucleotides, the CDR3 is TGCGCCAGCAGCCAAGGACTGCCCGGACAGGGGTCTTTTGGCTACACCTTC. Its translation: CASSQGLPGQGSFGYTF.

This sequence joins TRBV14 and TRBJ2-1; TRBD1 aligns across 7 bases. The CDR3 is 15 residues long. Germline loops: CDR1 SGHDN, CDR2 FVKESK. The trim removed 4 bases at V and 3 bases at J, leaving 6 bases unmatched. CDR3 in amino acids: CASSLRDSIYNEQFF. The CDR3 coding sequence is TGTGCCAGCAGCCTCCGGGACAGCATCTACAATGAGCAGTTCTTC.

The chain carries TRBV19 and TRBJ2-7; the match to TRBD1 covers 9 bases. J was trimmed by 3 bases and V by 3 bases; bases with no gene match: 6. CDR1 is LNHDA, CDR2 SQIVND, per germline (reference sequence). The CDR3 extends over 15 amino acids. The CDR3 DNA reads as TGTGCCAGTAGTATTCCCGGGACAGGGTTCTACGAGCAGTACTTC. Translating it yields CASSIPGTGFYEQYF.

The V gene is TRBV27, the J gene TRBJ2-1, with 9 bases identical to TRBD2. CDR3 length equals 15 residues. With V trimmed by 3 bases and J by 2 bases, 2 bases remained unmatched. Germline V gene data show CDR1 as MNHEY and CDR2 as SMNVEV (reference sequence). The CDR3 sequence: CASSFIAGAYNEQFF. The CDR3 coding sequence is TGTGCCAGCAGTTTCATAGCGGGGGCCTACAATGAGCAGTTCTTC.

The chain links TRBV12-1 to TRBJ2-4; the D call of TRBD2 is as the table states it, not checked on the DNA. TRBV12-1 is a recognized pseudogene. The CDR3 consists of 16 residues. The CDR3 DNA follows: TGTGCCAGCAGCCCAGGGACTACCGTAGCCAAAAACATTCAGTACTTC. Its translation is CASSPGTTVAKNIQYF.

V and J are TRBV6-4 and TRBJ2-2; 8 bases align to TRBD1. After removal of 6 bases from V and 8 bases from J, the junction contained 8 bases not matched to a gene. This CDR3 contains 14 residues. Germline V lookup: CDR1 MRHNA, CDR2 SNTAGT. In DNA, the CDR3 is TGTGCCAGCAGCCACGGACAGGGATTGGGGGAGCTGTTTTTT. It yields the protein CASSHGQGLGELFF.

The table lists this clone with a count of one. The rearrangement links TRBV7-2 to TRBJ2-2, with D perhaps matching TRBD2 (5 bases). There are 16 residues in the CDR3. Germline V gene lookup returns CDR1 SGHTA and CDR2 FQGNSA. Trimming stripped 5 bases from V and 6 bases from J, with 19 bases between. The CDR3 nucleotides are TGTGCCAGCAGCCCATCCGGAGGATATGGGTCCGGGGAGCTGTTTTTT. Translated: CASSPSGGYGSGELFF.

The rearrangement uses TRBV10-3 and TRBJ2-6, with 7 bases fitting TRBD2. V lost 4 bases and J lost 12; bases outside the gene matches: 9. The CDR3 totals 14 residues. Germline CDR1 and CDR2: ENHRY and SYGVKD. The CDR3 sequence is CAISATVGGTVLTF. The CDR3 DNA is TGTGCCATCAGTGCGACAGTCGGGGGGACCGTCCTGACTTTC.

The rearrangement links TRBV5-4 to TRBJ1-1; no firm D call. Deletions cut 2 bases from V and 7 bases from J, with 15 bases between. CDR1 and CDR2 from the germline V gene are SGHNT and YYREEE (reference sequence). The CDR3 totals 14 residues. The CDR3 is CASSFVEGLGEAFF. CDR3 DNA: TGTGCCAGCAGCTTTGTGGAGGGTCTAGGTGAAGCTTTCTTT.

This chain joins TRBV6-5 and TRBJ2-5, with a tentative D call TRBD1 (6 bases). The V end was cut by 10 bases, the J end by 0 bases, with 15 bases between. Germline loops: CDR1 MNHEY, CDR2 SVGAGI. The CDR3 runs to 14 residues. CDR3 region: CATKDRRYQETQYF. The CDR3 coding sequence is TGTGCCACCAAGGACAGAAGGTACCAAGAGACCCAGTACTTC.

CDR3 sequence (DNA): TGTGCCAGCAGGCCTACAGGGTTTGGAAACACCATATATTTT. Its protein product is CASRPTGFGNTIYF. V gene TRBV27 combines with J gene TRBJ1-3, with D possibly being TRBD1 (6 bases). CDR1 and CDR2 (germline): MNHEY, SMNVEV (reference sequence). The CDR3 consists of 14 residues. The ends were cut back, 6 bases at V and 3 bases at J, with 12 bases in the middle.

This clone has a handful of counts. The genes are TRBV2 and TRBJ2-2, with 7 bases matching TRBD2. The CDR3 is 13 amino acids. Losses at the gene ends were 8 bases for V and 5 bases for J; bases not matched to a gene: 5. CDR1 is SNHLY, CDR2 FYNNEI, per germline. CDR3 sequence (DNA): TGTGCCAGCGGGAGGGCCCGAACCGGGGAGCTGTTTTTT. This gives the protein CASGRARTGELFF.

The chain couples TRBV30 to TRBJ2-5, with D possibly matching TRBD1 (5 bases). V was pared by 1 base and J by 6 bases, with 15 bases between. CDR1 and CDR2 (germline): GTSNPN, SVGIG (reference sequence). This CDR3 is 14 amino acids long. In DNA form, the CDR3 reads TGTGCCTGGAGTGAGGGCAGGGCCAAAAAGACCCAGTACTTC. Protein sequence: CAWSEGRAKKTQYF.

The chain uses TRBV28 and TRBJ2-3; D possibly corresponds to TRBD1 (6 bases). CDR1 is MDHEN and CDR2 is SYDVKM in the germline V gene. V lost 2 bases and J lost 3, with 12 bases in between. The CDR3 is 15 residues long. The CDR3 reads CASSLMGAGTDTQYF. CDR3 in DNA: TGTGCCAGCAGTTTAATGGGGGCCGGGACAGATACGCAGTATTTT. The full variable domain, with the rest looked up from reference TRBV28 and TRBJ2-3, is DVKVTQSSRYLVKRTGEKVFLECVQDMDHENMFWYRQDPGLGLRLIYFSYDVKMKEKGDIPEGYSVSREKKERFSLILESASTNQTSMYLCASSLMGAGTDTQYFGPGTRLTVL.

This clone has more than one count but fewer than ten. The chain recombines TRBV7-9 with TRBJ2-5, with 14 bases aligning to TRBD2. Germline V gene lookup returns CDR1 SEHNR and CDR2 FQNEAQ (reference sequence). The J segment lost 5 bases and the V segment lost 2 bases, leaving 7 bases of the junction unmatched. CDR3 length equals 17 residues. The CDR3 DNA is TGTGCCAGCAGCTTACCGACTAGCGGGGGGGCGGTCGAGACCCAGTACTTC. Protein product: CASSLPTSGGAVETQYF.

This chain joins TRBV6-2 or TRBV6-3 and TRBJ1-4; tentatively, D is TRBD1 (6 bases). CDR3 length: 15 residues. The V gene's germline CDR1 is MNHEY and CDR2 SVGEGT. Trimming took off 2 bases at V and 7 bases at J, with 14 bases between the two ends. The CDR3 is CASSYGNTDSEKLFF. The DNA of the CDR3 is TGTGCCAGCAGTTACGGGAATACGGACAGTGAAAAACTGTTTTTT.